The 32 T cell receptor beta chains presented below share a single source sample, sequenced in a study of cytomegalovirus exposure and HLA in healthy donors. Sequencing used immunoSEQ multiplex PCR; TCRdb keeps in-frame clones, though not all of them. The sample lists 200,000 to 250,000 clones, approximately 80% occurring once. The source material was PBMCs. All receptors derive from a woman in her twenties or thirties in good health and CMV-seropositive.

The rearrangement uses TRBV10-3 and TRBJ2-5; unclear D gene. V gave up 7 bases and J gave up 4 bases, with 16 bases separating them. Germline V gives CDR1 ENHRY, CDR2 SYGVKD. CDR3 size: 14 residues. CDR3: CAINAGGGGETQYF. In DNA, the CDR3 is TGTGCCATCAATGCCGGTGGCGGCGGAGAGACCCAGTACTTC.

CDR3 nucleotide sequence: TGTGCCATCGCAACTAGCGATACGCAGTATTTT. It is translated as CAIATSDTQYF. The rearrangement joins TRBV6-4 to TRBJ2-3; TRBD2 might be the D (6 bases). CDR1 is MRHNA, CDR2 SNTAGT, per germline. The CDR3 consists of 11 residues. Deletions cut 10 bases from V and 6 bases from J, with 11 bases between.

V gene TRBV15 combines with J gene TRBJ1-1; D is unclear. V dropped 2 bases and J dropped 3 bases, with 13 bases sitting between them. CDR3 length: 15 residues. The germline V gene encodes CDR1 LNHNV and CDR2 YYDKDF (reference sequence). In DNA form, the CDR3 reads TGTGCCACCAGCAGACCTTCTTCCGGTTACACTGAAGCTTTCTTT. This codes for CATSRPSSGYTEAFF.

The chain employs TRBV27 and TRBJ1-4, with no clear D. The germline V and J ends were trimmed by 3 bases and 4 bases, with 6 bases remaining between them. The CDR3 spans 13 residues. The germline V gene encodes CDR1 MNHEY and CDR2 SMNVEV (reference sequence). CDR3: CASSLYNNEKLFF. The CDR3 bases are TGTGCCAGCAGTTTGTATAATAATGAAAAACTGTTTTTT.

The CDR3 bases are TGCAGCGTTGTTCTAGCGGGAGGTAAATACCGATCCACCGGGGAGCTGTTTTTT. Translation: CSVVLAGGKYRSTGELFF. This chain links TRBV29-1 with TRBJ2-2, with 11 nucleotides matching TRBD2. The ends lost 4 bases at V and 4 bases at J; junction bases unmatched: 14. Germline assignment: CDR1 SQVTM and CDR2 ANQGSEA. This CDR3 has 18 amino acids.

V usage is TRBV5-6 and J usage is TRBJ2-5; no firm D call. The ends were cut back, 4 bases at V and 5 bases at J, with 15 bases in the middle. Germline lookup yields CDR1 SGHDT and CDR2 YYEEEE. The CDR3 runs 14 residues. CDR3 sequence reads: CASSAAGLGETQYF. CDR3 nucleotide sequence: TGTGCCAGCAGCGCGGCCGGGCTTGGGGAGACCCAGTACTTC.

This clone has only one observation. This rearrangement joins TRBV5-1 to TRBJ2-1; perhaps TRBD1 as D (6 bases). CDR1 is SGHRS and CDR2 is YFSETQ in the germline V gene. This CDR3 region has 12 residues. V lost 2 bases, J lost 9 bases, and 9 bases lay in between. This chain's CDR3 is CASSLRGSEQFF. The DNA of the CDR3 is TGCGCCAGCAGCTTAAGGGGGAGTGAGCAGTTCTTC.

The V gene is TRBV5-1, the J gene TRBJ2-7; 10 nucleotides align to TRBD2. V shed 0 bases and J 0 bases; nucleotides not matched to a gene: 12. The germline V gene has CDR1 SGHRS and CDR2 YFSETQ. The CDR3 consists of 19 residues. In DNA form, the CDR3 reads TGCGCCAGCAGCTTGGGTCGGCTAGCGGGAGAATTGGGCTCCTACGAGCAGTACTTC. Its translation: CASSLGRLAGELGSYEQYF. The whole variable domain, remainder taken from reference TRBV5-1 and TRBJ2-7, is KAGVTQTPRYLIKTRGQQVTLSCSPISGHRSVSWYQQTPGQGLQFLFEYFSETQRNKGNFPGRFSGRQFSNSRSEMNVSTLELGDSALYLCASSLGRLAGELGSYEQYFGPGTRLTVT.

This rearrangement joins TRBV30 to TRBJ2-6; TRBD1 agrees at 9 bases. The CDR3 extends over 15 amino acids. The germline gives CDR1 GTSNPN, CDR2 SVGIG (reference sequence). V was clipped by 3 bases and J by 2 bases; unmatched bases: 2. The CDR3 is CAWRTGGAGANVLTF. The CDR3 nucleotides are TGTGCCTGGAGGACAGGGGGTGCTGGGGCCAACGTCCTGACTTTC.

CDR3 loop: CASSEPGDGHNEQFF. As DNA, the CDR3 is TGTGCCAGCAGTGAACCGGGGGACGGCCACAATGAGCAGTTCTTC. The chain has TRBV25-1 and TRBJ2-1, with a weak D call TRBD2 (6 bases). The CDR3 runs 15 residues. Germline values: CDR1 MGHDK, CDR2 SYGVNS. Trimming took off 2 bases at V and 5 bases at J, with 13 bases between the two ends.

This clone was picked up a small number of times. The chain joins TRBV2 to TRBJ1-4; no firm D call. The CDR3 totals 15 residues. Germline V CDR1 and CDR2: SNHLY, FYNNEI. V lost 2 bases to trimming and J lost 0 bases, with 7 bases between them. CDR3 sequence reads: CASSEIGTTNEKLFF. CDR3 DNA: TGTGCCAGCAGTGAAATCGGCACAACTAATGAAAAACTGTTTTTT.

The chain employs TRBV9 and TRBJ1-2; the D gene is possibly TRBD1 (5 bases). CDR1 and CDR2 (germline): SGDLS, YYNGEE. The CDR3 is 16 residues long. With 4 bases removed from V and 2 bases from J, the gap between germline ends came to 18 bases. The CDR3 loop reads CASSPSGGRKNYGYTF. DNA for the CDR3: TGTGCCAGCAGCCCTTCCGGGGGGAGGAAAAACTATGGCTACACCTTC.

This clone was detected only once. The chain recombines TRBV4-3 with TRBJ2-3; no clear D gene. The V gene's germline CDR1 is LGHNA and CDR2 YSLEER. The CDR3 consists of 13 residues. V was pared by 4 bases and J by 3 bases, with 8 bases between. The CDR3 DNA reads TGCGCCAGCAGCCCGAGCCGGACAGATACGCAGTATTTT. Translation gives CASSPSRTDTQYF.

The chain has TRBV4-1 and TRBJ2-2; the match to TRBD1 covers 7 bases. This CDR3 has 14 amino acids. Trimming cost V 6 bases and J 7 bases; bases outside gene matches: 8. Germline-derived CDR1 and CDR2 are MGHRA and YSYEKL. CDR3 sequence: CASRRQGAGGELFF. The CDR3 coding sequence is TGCGCCAGCAGGCGACAGGGAGCTGGCGGGGAGCTGTTTTTT.

V is TRBV29-1 and J is TRBJ2-3; 11 bases are shared with TRBD1. Unmatched junction bases numbered 12, after V lost 4 bases and J lost 6 bases. Germline loops: CDR1 SQVTM, CDR2 ANQGSEA. The CDR3 runs to 16 residues. The CDR3 DNA sequence: TGCAGCGTTGCCGCGCTGAGGACAGGGGGCAGGGATACGCAGTATTTT. Translating gives CSVAALRTGGRDTQYF.

The sample holds one count of this clone. CDR3 nucleotides: TGCAGTGCTAGAGAAACAGAACAGTACTTC. Its protein is CSARETEQYF. The rearrangement joins TRBV20-1 to TRBJ2-7; D gene ambiguous. The germline V and J ends were trimmed by 0 bases and 10 bases, with 7 bases remaining between them. The CDR3 contains 10 residues. Germline lookup yields CDR1 DFQATT and CDR2 SNEGSKA (reference sequence).

The CDR3 DNA reads as TGTGCCAGCAGGAAGTACGAGGGAAACCACGAGCAGTACTTC. It encodes CASRKYEGNHEQYF. V and J are TRBV7-9 and TRBJ2-7; tentatively, D is TRBD2 (5 bases). V lost 6 bases, J lost 5 bases, and 17 bases lay in between. Germline loops: CDR1 SEHNR, CDR2 FQNEAQ (reference sequence). This CDR3 has 14 residues.

The chain couples TRBV2 to TRBJ2-2; D unclear. The CDR3 spans 14 residues. From germline, CDR1 is SNHLY and CDR2 FYNNEI. V lost 5 bases, J lost 1 base, and 8 bases lay in between. The CDR3 nucleotides read TGTGCCAGCAGTCTCTTCCAGAACACCGGGGAGCTGTTTTTT. Translation gives CASSLFQNTGELFF.

The J gene is TRBJ1-2, the V gene TRBV7-9; 10 bases match TRBD1. Germline-derived CDR1 and CDR2 are SEHNR and FQNEAQ (reference sequence). The CDR3 is made up of 14 amino acids. The V and J ends lost 3 bases and 3 bases, in that order; junction bases with no gene match: 1. This CDR3 reads CASSLTGGYYGYTF. The CDR3 DNA reads as TGTGCCAGCAGCTTGACAGGGGGCTACTATGGCTACACCTTC.

The rearrangement links TRBV7-3 to TRBJ1-4; the D is unclear. From germline, CDR1 is SGHTA and CDR2 FQGTGA. The length of the CDR3 is 14 residues. With 4 bases removed from V and 5 bases from J, the gap between germline ends came to 11 bases. CDR3 sequence reads: CASSSDGANEKLFF. DNA of the CDR3: TGTGCCAGCAGCTCGGACGGTGCCAATGAAAAACTGTTTTTT.

V and J are TRBV27 and TRBJ1-2, with TRBD1 as a possible D gene (5 bases). The CDR3 spans 12 residues. Germline V gives CDR1 MNHEY, CDR2 SMNVEV (reference sequence). V was shortened by 8 bases and J by 4 bases, with 11 bases between the two germline ends. Here the CDR3 reads CASGRGFYGYTF. Here the CDR3 DNA reads TGTGCCAGCGGACGGGGCTTCTATGGCTACACCTTC.

The V gene is TRBV5-1, the J gene TRBJ2-1; possible D gene TRBD1, 6 bases. This CDR3 comprises 14 residues. The germline V gene has CDR1 SGHRS and CDR2 YFSETQ. Deletions cut 0 bases from V and 6 bases from J, with 10 bases between. The CDR3 here is CASSLAQGGNEQFF. In nucleotides, the CDR3 is TGCGCCAGCAGCTTGGCACAGGGTGGCAATGAGCAGTTCTTC.

This chain uses TRBV5-1 with TRBJ1-2; tentative D call: TRBD1 (5 bases). The CDR3 sequence is 15 residues long. Germline V gene lookup returns CDR1 SGHRS and CDR2 YFSETQ. Between the trimmed V and J ends, which lost 2 bases and 7 bases, there was a span of 18 bases. The CDR3 DNA reads as TGCGCCAGCAGCTTCCAGCTAACAGGAAGAGTTGGCTACACCTTC. As protein: CASSFQLTGRVGYTF.

The CDR3: CASGQTNNQPQHF. The CDR3 DNA is TGTGCCAGCGGACAGACCAACAATCAGCCCCAGCATTTT. The V call is TRBV2, the J call TRBJ1-5, with D perhaps TRBD1 (6 bases). The V gene's germline CDR1 is SNHLY and CDR2 FYNNEI. The CDR3 length is 13 residues. V lost 8 bases and J 3 bases, leaving 11 bases between the germline ends.

V gene TRBV5-4 combines with J gene TRBJ2-7, with 9 bases identical to TRBD1. The CDR3 covers 13 residues. Germline loops: CDR1 SGHNT, CDR2 YYREEE (reference sequence). V gave up 4 bases and J gave up 6 bases; unmatched junction bases: 5. For the CDR3, the DNA is TGTGCCAGCAGCCAGGGACAGGGCCCCGAGCAGTACTTC. Translated: CASSQGQGPEQYF.

The chain joins TRBV30 to TRBJ1-3; D possibly corresponds to TRBD1 (6 bases). This CDR3 is 13 amino acids long. V was pared by 5 bases and J by 9 bases, with 17 bases between. Germline V lookup: CDR1 GTSNPN, CDR2 SVGIG (reference sequence). This chain's CDR3 is CAWEGGTGGTIYF. The CDR3 DNA follows: TGTGCCTGGGAGGGGGGAACTGGGGGCACCATATATTTT. The full variable domain, completed using reference TRBV30 and TRBJ1-3, is SQTIHQWPATLVQPVGSPLSLECTVEGTSNPNLYWYRQAAGRGLQLLFYSVGIGQISSEVPQNLSASRPQDRQFILSSKKLLLSDSGFYLCAWEGGTGGTIYFGEGSWLTVV.

The chain is built from TRBV11-1 and TRBJ2-6; D uncertain. V was cut by 0 bases and J by 0 bases, with 15 bases left in between. Per the germline V gene, CDR1 is SGHAT and CDR2 is FQDESV (reference sequence). CDR3 length: 19 amino acids. The CDR3 nucleotides read TGTGCCAGCAGCTTAGCGTATATCTGGGAACGCTCTGGGGCCAACGTCCTGACTTTC. Amino acid sequence: CASSLAYIWERSGANVLTF. Full variable domain (rest looked up from reference TRBV11-1 and TRBJ2-6): EAEVAQSPRYKITEKSQAVAFWCDPISGHATLYWYRQILGQGPELLVQFQDESVVDDSQLPKDRFSAERLKGVDSTLKIQPAELGDSAMYLCASSLAYIWERSGANVLTFGAGSRLTVL.

CDR3 DNA: TGTGCCAGCACTAGCGGGTTCCAAGAGACCCAGTACTTC. Translated: CASTSGFQETQYF. V is TRBV6-1 and J is TRBJ2-5, with 8 positions matching TRBD2. The V gene's germline CDR1 is MNHNS and CDR2 SASEGT. This CDR3 is built from 13 residues. The junction had 2 bases not matched to a gene; V was cut back by 7 bases and J by 1 base.

This clone came up a few times. The rearrangement uses TRBV6-6 and TRBJ1-5; 7 bases map to TRBD1. The CDR3 covers 13 residues. The V segment lost 6 bases and the J segment 7 bases; nucleotides outside the gene matches: 6. From germline, CDR1 is MNHNY and CDR2 SVGAGI (reference sequence). The CDR3 DNA reads TGTGCCAGCAGCAGGGACAGTAAACAGCCCCAGCATTTT. It yields the protein CASSRDSKQPQHF.

J is TRBJ1-5 and V is TRBV30, with 11 bases identical to TRBD1. The germline CDR1 and CDR2 sequences are GTSNPN and SVGIG (reference sequence). J gave up 9 bases and V 0 bases, and 4 bases lay outside the gene matches. The CDR3 contains 14 residues. This CDR3 reads CAWSVLGQGGPQHF. CDR3 nucleotides: TGTGCCTGGAGTGTATTGGGACAGGGGGGGCCCCAGCATTTT.

The chain combines TRBV5-4 with TRBJ1-2; TRBD1 might be the D (6 bases). Germline V CDR1 and CDR2: SGHNT, YYREEE (reference sequence). CDR3 length: 17 amino acids. Trimming removed 5 bases at V and 0 bases at J, with 20 bases between. This CDR3 is CASSLSRGAEANYGYTF. CDR3 DNA sequence: TGTGCCAGCAGTTTGAGCAGGGGCGCGGAAGCTAACTATGGCTACACCTTC.

V gene TRBV27 combines with J gene TRBJ1-2, with 8 positions matching TRBD1. J was trimmed by 8 bases and V by 4 bases; bases with no gene match: 9. This CDR3 has 14 residues. The germline gives CDR1 MNHEY, CDR2 SMNVEV (reference sequence). The DNA for the CDR3 is TGTGCCAGCAGTTCCTCGAATGGACAGGGCGGCTACACCTTC. This sequence encodes CASSSSNGQGGYTF.